What follows are 28 T cell receptor beta chains derived from one specimen sequenced in a study of T cell responses to AZD1222 COVID-19 vaccine. TCRdb's copy holds only in-frame clones and misses some; the assay was immunoSEQ multiplex PCR. The profile covers 140,000 or so clones, with roughly 92% appearing a single time and less than 5% taken by the ten largest. Sequences were derived from peripheral blood, sampled 28 days after the second AZD1222 dose. These receptors were obtained from an adult who received the AZD1222 COVID-19 vaccine.

The chain joins TRBV7-2 to TRBJ2-7; TRBD2 is a possible D gene (6 bases). This CDR3 spans 16 amino acids. The germline CDR1 and CDR2 sequences are SGHTA and FQGNSA. With 5 bases removed from V and 4 bases from J, the gap between germline ends came to 21 bases. CDR3 residues: CASSPRGASVLYEQYF. The CDR3 nucleotides are TGTGCCAGCAGCCCGAGAGGGGCTAGCGTCCTATACGAGCAGTACTTC.

The chain joins TRBV4-2 to TRBJ2-3; D not resolved. V was pared by 1 base and J by 6 bases, with 17 bases between. The length of the CDR3 is 16 residues. Germline lookup yields CDR1 LGHNA and CDR2 YNFKEQ. DNA of the CDR3: TGTGCCAGCAGCCAAGGCCTCGCATCTCCCGACGATACGCAGTATTTT. It yields the protein CASSQGLASPDDTQYF.

The chain carries TRBV7-6 and TRBJ2-7; 14 nucleotides agree with TRBD2. CDR1 and CDR2 (germline): SGHVS, FNYEAQ. This CDR3 is built from 16 residues. Trimming removed 0 bases from V and 7 bases from J; junction bases left unmatched: 5. The CDR3 protein is CASSLAGLAGAAEQYF. CDR3 DNA: TGTGCCAGCAGCTTAGCGGGACTAGCGGGAGCGGCGGAGCAGTACTTC.

The V gene is TRBV7-2, the J gene TRBJ1-5; D remains unclear. V lost 0 bases and J lost 0, with 9 bases in between. Germline V gene data show CDR1 as SGHTA and CDR2 as FQGNSA. The CDR3 sequence is 16 residues long. As DNA, the CDR3 is TGTGCCAGCAGCTTAGCTTCGGGGTTTAGCAATCAGCCCCAGCATTTT. Its protein product is CASSLASGFSNQPQHF.

CDR3 loop: CASSSAGGQFF. The CDR3 coding sequence is TGTGCCAGCAGTTCAGCGGGGGGTCAGTTCTTC. The chain is built from TRBV3-1 (or the pseudogene TRBV3-2) and TRBJ2-1, with 9 bases fitting TRBD2. Losses at the gene ends were 6 bases for V and 13 bases for J; bases not matched to a gene: 4. Germline V gene sequence: CDR1 LGHDT, CDR2 YNNKEL (reference sequence). The CDR3 sequence is 11 residues long.

This chain joins TRBV7-9 and TRBJ2-5; 8 bases align to TRBD2. Germline CDR1 SEHNR, CDR2 FQNEAQ (reference sequence). CDR3 size: 16 residues. V lost 5 bases to trimming and J lost 3 bases; unmatched junction nucleotides: 11. The CDR3 sequence: CASSLILGGGKETQYF. CDR3 nucleotide sequence: TGTGCCAGCAGCCTTATACTGGGCGGGGGGAAAGAGACCCAGTACTTC.

Here the CDR3 DNA reads TGTGCCACCGGGATGTCAGATAGCAATCAGCCCCAGCATTTT. Translation: CATGMSDSNQPQHF. This chain connects TRBV10-3 to TRBJ1-5, with no clear D. CDR1 ENHRY and CDR2 SYGVKD come from the germline V gene. The CDR3 is 14 amino acids. The germline V and J ends were trimmed by 10 bases and 0 bases, with 13 bases remaining between them.

The J gene is TRBJ2-1, the V gene TRBV4-3; D unresolved. Germline CDR1 LGHNA, CDR2 YSLEER. V lost 3 bases and J 0 bases, leaving 9 bases between the germline ends. The CDR3 extends over 15 amino acids. This CDR3 is CASSHSISSYNEQFF. CDR3 bases: TGCGCCAGCAGCCATAGCATAAGCTCCTACAATGAGCAGTTCTTC.

The V gene is TRBV7-9, the J gene TRBJ1-1; weak D call: TRBD1 (6 bases). CDR1 SEHNR and CDR2 FQNEAQ come from the germline V gene (reference sequence). The CDR3 sequence is 12 residues long. Trimming removed 5 bases from V and 8 bases from J, with 12 bases in between. The CDR3 sequence is CASSLYGTEAFF. In DNA, the CDR3 is TGTGCCAGCAGCCTCTACGGGACAGAAGCTTTCTTT.

This clone was counted only a few times. The chain joins TRBV5-1 to TRBJ1-1; unclear D gene. The CDR3 is 13 amino acids. Deletions cut 2 bases from V and 1 base from J, with 6 bases between. The germline gives CDR1 SGHRS, CDR2 YFSETQ. DNA for the CDR3: TGCGCCAGCAGCTTCGACCCGAACACTGAAGCTTTCTTT. Its protein product is CASSFDPNTEAFF.

The rearrangement uses TRBV28 and TRBJ2-7; no reliable D call. V gave up 6 bases and J gave up 5 bases, with 17 bases separating them. This CDR3 has 14 residues. CDR1 MDHEN and CDR2 SYDVKM come from the germline V gene. As DNA, the CDR3 is TGTGCCAGCAGCTCCCCCCAGGCCAGAGACGAGCAGTACTTC. It codes for CASSSPQARDEQYF.

V and J are TRBV7-9 and TRBJ1-4; D is ambiguous. Germline assignment: CDR1 SEHNR and CDR2 FQNEAQ (reference sequence). This CDR3 contains 13 residues. Trimming took off 5 bases at V and 5 bases at J, with 9 bases between the two ends. The CDR3 protein is CASSRERNEKLFF. The CDR3 region has the DNA TGTGCCAGCAGCCGAGAAAGAAATGAAAAACTGTTTTTT.

The J gene is TRBJ2-1, the V gene TRBV4-2, with D maybe TRBD2 (5 bases). Trimming removed 4 bases at V and 6 bases at J, with 13 bases between. This CDR3 contains 14 residues. Germline CDR1 and CDR2: LGHNA and YNFKEQ. CDR3 in DNA: TGTGCCAGCAGCCTAGGTACTAGTCTCAATGAGCAGTTCTTC. Its translation is CASSLGTSLNEQFF.

V usage is TRBV18 and J usage is TRBJ1-4; 7 nucleotides match TRBD1. CDR1 KGHSH and CDR2 LQKENI come from the germline V gene. J lost 6 bases, V lost 1 base, and 2 bases had no gene match. CDR3 size: 14 residues. The CDR3 sequence is CASSPRDRDEKLFF. The CDR3 DNA follows: TGTGCCAGCTCACCACGGGACAGAGATGAAAAACTGTTTTTT.

This chain joins TRBV7-2 and TRBJ2-7; D call uncertain. The CDR3 is made up of 15 amino acids. CDR1 and CDR2 from the germline V gene are SGHTA and FQGNSA. Deletions cut 3 bases from V and 4 bases from J, with 16 bases between. The CDR3 coding sequence is TGTGCCAGCAGCTTTGACACCTCAAAGAAGTACGAGCAGTACTTC. Protein: CASSFDTSKKYEQYF. The variable domain in full, with the rest retrieved from reference TRBV7-2 and TRBJ2-7, is GAGVSQSPSNKVTEKGKDVELRCDPISGHTALYWYRQSLGQGLEFLIYFQGNSAPDKSGLPSDRFSAERTGGSVSTLTIQRTQQEDSAVYLCASSFDTSKKYEQYFGPGTRLTVT.

V usage is TRBV11-3 and J usage is TRBJ2-2; D might be TRBD1 or TRBD2, each matching 5 bases. V was pared by 4 bases and J by 4 bases, with 16 bases between. The CDR3 sequence is 16 residues long. Germline assignment: CDR1 SGHNT and CDR2 YENEEA. The CDR3 bases are TGTGCCAGCAGCTCCCGGGACCGATTTCCCACCGGGGAGCTGTTTTTT. Its translation is CASSSRDRFPTGELFF.

To note about this clone: A junction boundary mismatches the germline segment, possibly from a read error. The chain recombines TRBV7-7 with TRBJ2-7; 10 bases line up with TRBD2. Looked up from germline, CDR1 is SSHAT and CDR2 is FNYEAQ (reference sequence). This CDR3 region has 15 residues. The CDR3 coding sequence is TGTGCTAGCAGCTTAGGCCCTAGCGGGGGCTACGAGCAGTACTTC. Translation gives CASSLGPSGGYEQYF.

Only one count was recorded for this clone. The V and J genes are TRBV2 and TRBJ1-6; maybe TRBD1 (6 bases). Germline V gene lookup returns CDR1 SNHLY and CDR2 FYNNEI. V was cut by 9 bases and J by 0 bases, with 12 bases left in between. The CDR3 has 15 residues. CDR3 sequence (DNA): TGTGCCAGTAGGACAGTAAGCTCCTATAATTCACCCCTCCACTTT. Translating it yields CASRTVSSYNSPLHF.

The chain couples TRBV6-2 or TRBV6-3 to TRBJ2-5; 11 bases are a match to TRBD2. Per germline, CDR1 MNHEY and CDR2 SVGEGT. With V trimmed by 6 bases and J by 5 bases, 8 bases remained unmatched. The CDR3 loop spans 15 amino acids. The CDR3 here is CASSGTSGGGETQYF. CDR3 nucleotides: TGTGCCAGCAGCGGCACTAGCGGGGGTGGGGAGACCCAGTACTTC.

The V call is TRBV2, the J call TRBJ2-7; TRBD2 aligns across 10 bases. The trim removed 6 bases at V and 2 bases at J, leaving 13 bases unmatched. This CDR3 is built from 17 residues. CDR1 SNHLY and CDR2 FYNNEI come from the germline V gene. The CDR3 spells CASREAASGSRPYEQYF. CDR3 coding DNA: TGTGCCAGCAGAGAGGCGGCTAGCGGGAGTCGCCCCTACGAGCAGTACTTC.

The V call is TRBV7-3, the J call TRBJ1-6, with TRBD1 matching over 9 bases. This CDR3 is 15 amino acids long. V shed 3 bases, J shed 6 bases, and the junction held 3 bases outside the gene matches. From germline, CDR1 is SGHTA and CDR2 FQGTGA. Here the CDR3 reads CASSLKGQGNSPLHF. In nucleotides, the CDR3 is TGTGCCAGCAGCTTGAAGGGACAGGGTAATTCACCCCTCCACTTT.

This sequence joins TRBV5-1 and TRBJ1-2, with 9 nucleotides matching TRBD1. This CDR3 region has 15 residues. Trimming removed 5 bases from V and 3 bases from J; junction bases left unmatched: 8. The germline V gene encodes CDR1 SGHRS and CDR2 YFSETQ. This chain's CDR3 is CASRPPGQGYYGYTF. The CDR3 nucleotides are TGCGCCAGCAGACCCCCGGGACAGGGTTACTATGGCTACACCTTC. The variable domain in full, completed from reference TRBV5-1 and TRBJ1-2, reads KAGVTQTPRYLIKTRGQQVTLSCSPISGHRSVSWYQQTPGQGLQFLFEYFSETQRNKGNFPGRFSGRQFSNSRSEMNVSTLELGDSALYLCASRPPGQGYYGYTFGSGTRLTVV.

The chain is built from TRBV6-2 or TRBV6-3 and TRBJ2-1; D is undetermined. Germline-derived CDR1 and CDR2 are MNHEY and SVGEGT. This CDR3 comprises 12 residues. V was pared by 5 bases and J by 4 bases, with 6 bases between. The CDR3 DNA reads as TGTGCCAGCAGTGACATTTACAATGAGCAGTTCTTC. Its translation is CASSDIYNEQFF.

The chain uses TRBV6-5 and TRBJ2-1, with 9 bases matching TRBD2. This CDR3 has 16 residues. Germline V gene sequence: CDR1 MNHEY, CDR2 SVGAGI. The J segment lost 4 bases and the V segment lost 4 bases, leaving 8 bases of the junction unmatched. The CDR3 is CASSSLPSGGYNEQFF. CDR3 nucleotide sequence: TGTGCCAGCAGTTCCCTCCCCAGCGGGGGGTACAATGAGCAGTTCTTC.

The chain employs TRBV5-1 and TRBJ2-1, with TRBD2 matching over 7 bases. CDR1 and CDR2 from the germline V gene are SGHRS and YFSETQ. V was pared by 0 bases and J by 4 bases, with 4 bases of the junction left unmatched. The CDR3 covers 15 residues. For the CDR3, the DNA is TGCGCCAGCAGCTTGGACTCTAGCGGTTACAATGAGCAGTTCTTC. Amino acids: CASSLDSSGYNEQFF.

The gene calls are TRBV10-3 and TRBJ1-3; D is undetermined. This CDR3 contains 14 residues. V was pared by 7 bases and J by 1 base, with 11 bases between. The germline gives CDR1 ENHRY, CDR2 SYGVKD. CDR3 nucleotides: TGTGCCATCACCCCGGATGTGTCTGGAAACACCATATATTTT. Translating gives CAITPDVSGNTIYF.

The chain has TRBV6-6 and TRBJ1-2, with 8 nucleotides matching TRBD1. This CDR3 comprises 16 residues. Germline-derived CDR1 and CDR2 are MNHNY and SVGAGI (reference sequence). V shed 4 bases, J shed 5 bases, and the junction held 12 bases outside the gene matches. For the CDR3, the DNA is TGTGCCAGCAGTTCCCTCACACTTAGGACAGGGTATGGCTACACCTTC. Its protein is CASSSLTLRTGYGYTF.

This clone was detected once. The V call is TRBV7-9, the J call TRBJ2-1; D might be TRBD2 (6 bases). The CDR3 spans 16 residues. CDR1 and CDR2 (germline): SEHNR, FQNEAQ (reference sequence). Deletions cut 5 bases from V and 3 bases from J, with 17 bases between. The CDR3 loop reads CASSEGGRTLYNEQFF. CDR3 DNA sequence: TGTGCCAGCAGCGAAGGAGGGCGGACCCTCTACAATGAGCAGTTCTTC.